This T cell receptor (beta chain) was captured by sequencing in a study of blood T cell repertoires in COVID-19. Germline V gene sequence: CDR1 MNHEY, CDR2 SVGAGI. The J segment lost 7 bases and the V segment lost 7 bases, leaving 4 bases of the junction unmatched. The CDR3 is 13 amino acids. Sequencing was performed with immunoSEQ multiplex PCR; in TCRdb, only in-frame clones are kept and a portion is missing. The repertoire holds about 250,000 clones, with around 89% as singletons. The receptor was derived from a woman aged 55-70 years with COVID-19, enrolled during active disease. This chain connects TRBV6-5 to TRBJ1-6; 7 positions agree with TRBD1. Sequenced: peripheral blood. The CDR3 protein is CASTGTENSPLHF. The DNA of the CDR3 is TGTGCCAGCACGGGGACAGAGAATTCACCCCTCCACTTT.